This paragraph reports one TCR beta chain. What it binds is not known. These data are taken from a study of early T cells in non-severe SARS-CoV-2 infection. Study-level information: The chains were unpaired, and the sequenced material was bulk RNA from unsorted whole blood. Study-wide results and caveats: Anti-spike CD8 specificities were favored by VDJdb matching, whose results missed private and CD4 specificities.

The TCR library protocol attached unique molecular identifiers to the individual cDNA molecules. TCRdb fed the 5' RACE reads into MiXCR, producing one record per CDR3 protein. The profile shows some 39,000 distinct CDR3 sequences, approximately 4% of them singletons. Trimming took 3 bases from V and 2 from J; bases not matched to a gene: 9. The CDR3 extends over 17 amino acids. Sequencing was performed on whole blood. This rearrangement joins TRBV12-3 or TRBV12-4 to TRBJ2-3, with 9 bases lining up with TRBD2. The sequence derives from an adult who was a healthcare worker with PCR-confirmed SARS-CoV-2 infection or an uninfected control (not recorded which). The CDR3 DNA reads as TGTGCCAGCAGTTTGGGGGCTAGCGGGGCACACACAGATACGCAGTATTTT. Protein sequence: CASSLGASGAHTDTQYF.